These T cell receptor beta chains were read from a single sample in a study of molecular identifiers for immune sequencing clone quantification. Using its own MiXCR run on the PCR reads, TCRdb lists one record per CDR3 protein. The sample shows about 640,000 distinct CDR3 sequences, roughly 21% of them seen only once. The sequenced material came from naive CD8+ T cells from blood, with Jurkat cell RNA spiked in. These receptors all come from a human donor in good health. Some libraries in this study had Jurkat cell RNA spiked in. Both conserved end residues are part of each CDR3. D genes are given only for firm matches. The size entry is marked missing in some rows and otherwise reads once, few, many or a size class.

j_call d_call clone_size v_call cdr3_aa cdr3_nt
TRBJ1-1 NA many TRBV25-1 CASIRDDTEAFF TGTGCCAGCATTCGGGACGACACTGAAGCTTTCTTT
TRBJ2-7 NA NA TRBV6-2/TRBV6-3 CASRRGIYEQYF TGTGCCAGCCGTCGGGGAATATACGAGCAGTACTTC
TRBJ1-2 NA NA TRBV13 CASGLVGELYGYTF TGTGCCAGCGGCTTAGTGGGGGAACTCTATGGCTACACCTTC
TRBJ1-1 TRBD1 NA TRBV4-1 CASSHKTGASTEAFF TGCGCCAGCAGCCATAAGACAGGGGCGAGCACTGAAGCTTTCTTT
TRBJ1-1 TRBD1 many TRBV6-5 CASSYSKRTGDWTEAFF TGTGCCAGCAGTTACTCGAAAAGGACAGGGGATTGGACTGAAGCTTTCTTT
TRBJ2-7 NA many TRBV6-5 CASSPGGPLEQYF TGTGCCAGCAGTCCAGGGGGGCCCCTGGAGCAGTACTTC
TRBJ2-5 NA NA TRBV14 CASSPLQGWETQYF TGTGCCAGCAGCCCGCTACAGGGTTGGGAGACCCAGTACTTC
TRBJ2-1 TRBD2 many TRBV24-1 CATHSGQGAHEQFF TGTGCCACCCATAGCGGGCAGGGTGCCCATGAGCAGTTCTTC
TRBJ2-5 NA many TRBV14 CASSQDPGGPLGQYF TGTGCCAGCAGCCAAGATCCAGGCGGTCCTTTGGGCCAGTACTTC
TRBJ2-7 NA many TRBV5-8 CASSLGSVALANSYEQYF TGTGCCAGCAGCCTGGGCTCCGTGGCGCTGGCCAACTCCTACGAGCAGTACTTC
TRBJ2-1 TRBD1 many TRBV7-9 CASSSGTVTYNEQFF TGTGCCAGCAGCTCCGGGACAGTGACTTACAATGAGCAGTTCTTC
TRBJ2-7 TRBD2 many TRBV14 CASSQGLAPTYEQYF TGTGCCAGCAGCCAAGGACTAGCGCCAACCTACGAGCAGTACTTC
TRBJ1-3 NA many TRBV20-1 CSADRTATGNTIYF TGCAGTGCGGATAGGACGGCCACTGGAAACACCATATATTTT
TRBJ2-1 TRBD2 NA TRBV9 CASSVGGGAGNEQFF TGTGCCAGCAGCGTAGGCGGGGGGGCGGGGAATGAGCAGTTCTTC
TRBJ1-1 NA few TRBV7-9 CASSRVFDTEAFF TGTGCCAGCAGCCGAGTCTTTGACACTGAAGCTTTCTTT
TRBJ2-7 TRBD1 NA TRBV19 CASSGTGPYGQYF TGTGCCAGCTCCGGGACAGGCCCCTACGGGCAGTACTTC
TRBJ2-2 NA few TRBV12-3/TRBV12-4 CASSFDLGRSTGELFF TGTGCCAGCAGTTTCGACCTGGGCCGGAGCACCGGGGAGCTGTTTTTT
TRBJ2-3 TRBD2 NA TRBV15 CATSRAPSGSRTTDTQYF TGTGCCACCAGCAGAGCCCCTAGCGGGAGCCGCACGACAGATACGCAGTATTTT
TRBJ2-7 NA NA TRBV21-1 CASSRGRLHEQYF TGTGCCAGCAGTAGGGGGCGCTTGCACGAGCAGTACTTC
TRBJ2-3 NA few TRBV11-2 CASSWGWAPSTDTQYF TGTGCCAGCAGCTGGGGATGGGCCCCAAGCACAGATACGCAGTATTTT
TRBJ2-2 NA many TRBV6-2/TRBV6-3 CASSFTGINTGELFF TGTGCCAGCAGTTTCACAGGGATCAACACCGGGGAGCTGTTTTTT
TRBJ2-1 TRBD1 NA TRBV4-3 CASSQGTGYEQFF TGCGCCAGCAGCCAAGGGACAGGTTATGAGCAGTTCTTC
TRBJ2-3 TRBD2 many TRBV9 CASSVEGLAGTDTQYF TGTGCCAGCAGCGTAGAGGGACTAGCGGGCACAGATACGCAGTATTTT
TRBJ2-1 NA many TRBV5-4 CASGVSYNEQFF TGTGCCAGCGGGGTATCCTACAATGAGCAGTTCTTC
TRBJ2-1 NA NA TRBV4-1 CASRDTARGNEQFF TGCGCCAGCAGGGACACGGCGAGGGGGAATGAGCAGTTCTTC
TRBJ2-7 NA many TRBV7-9 CASSSSRDLSYEQYF TGTGCCAGCAGCTCCTCCCGGGACCTATCCTACGAGCAGTACTTC
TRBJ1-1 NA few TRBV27 CASSPLMGATEAFF TGTGCCAGCAGCCCACTTATGGGGGCTACTGAAGCTTTCTTT
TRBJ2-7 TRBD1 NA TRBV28 CASKGQGTSYEQYF TGTGCCAGCAAGGGACAGGGGACCTCCTACGAGCAGTACTTC
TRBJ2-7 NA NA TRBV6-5 CASSYGVSSYEQYF TGTGCCAGCAGTTACGGGGTTAGCTCCTACGAGCAGTACTTC
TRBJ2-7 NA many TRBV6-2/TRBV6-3 CASSPGQLNSYEQYF TGTGCCAGCAGTCCCGGACAGCTCAACTCCTACGAGCAGTACTTC
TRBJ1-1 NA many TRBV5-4 CASIEPGANEAFF TGTGCCAGCATAGAACCGGGGGCTAATGAAGCTTTCTTT
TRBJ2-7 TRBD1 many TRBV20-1 CSAIDRGIDEQYF TGCAGTGCAATTGACAGGGGGATCGACGAGCAGTACTTC
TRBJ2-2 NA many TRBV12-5 CASGLPPGELFF TGTGCTAGTGGTTTGCCACCCGGGGAGCTGTTTTTT
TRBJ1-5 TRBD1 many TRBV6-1 CASSPGTDPFGNQPQHF TGTGCCAGCAGCCCCGGGACAGATCCTTTCGGCAATCAGCCCCAGCATTTT
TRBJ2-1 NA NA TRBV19 CASSPTPGGSYNEQFF TGTGCCAGTAGCCCCACACCCGGCGGTTCCTACAATGAGCAGTTCTTC
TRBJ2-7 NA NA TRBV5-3 CASSFGPSSVEQYF TGTGCCAGCAGCTTTGGACCAAGCTCGGTCGAGCAGTACTTC
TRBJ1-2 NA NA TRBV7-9 CASSERLASYGYTF TGTGCCAGCAGCGAACGATTGGCTAGCTATGGCTACACCTTC
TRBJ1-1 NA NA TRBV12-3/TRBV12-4 CAGSLGTANTEAFF TGTGCCGGCAGTTTAGGGACGGCGAACACTGAAGCTTTCTTT
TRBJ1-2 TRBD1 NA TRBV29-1 CSAPTGVYGYTF TGCAGCGCTCCGACAGGGGTCTATGGCTACACCTTC
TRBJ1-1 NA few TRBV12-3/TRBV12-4 CASSLYREVNTEAFF TGTGCCAGCAGTTTGTACAGGGAGGTGAACACTGAAGCTTTCTTT
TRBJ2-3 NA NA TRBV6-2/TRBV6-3 CASTPSGPDTQYF TGTGCCAGCACCCCATCAGGGCCAGATACGCAGTATTTT